The source of this TCR beta chain is a study of blood T cell repertoires in COVID-19. Background on the study: Both acute and convalescent COVID-19 samples were obtained from the United States, Italy and Spain. The analysed material was cDNA or gDNA that came from T cells, B-cell-depleted T cells, or PBMCs.

The length of the CDR3 is 13 residues. V gave up 4 bases and J gave up 5 bases, with 10 bases separating them. CDR1 is SGDLS, CDR2 YYNGEE, per germline. Source study methods: The assay estimated nucleated cells by amplifying reference gene primers. Assay: immunoSEQ multiplex PCR; the TCRdb copy retains only in-frame clones and omits some. D and trimming were read from the DNA, whereas the V and J calls and clone size are those reported in that table. This table holds about 490,000 clones, roughly 85% found once. Sequencing was carried out using peripheral blood. The chain couples TRBV9 to TRBJ1-5; D is uncertain. The TCR sequence derives from a human donor in a cohort sampled during active COVID-19. Here the CDR3 DNA reads TGTGCCAGCAGCCCTTACGGGTATCAGCCCCAGCATTTT. This gives the protein CASSPYGYQPQHF.